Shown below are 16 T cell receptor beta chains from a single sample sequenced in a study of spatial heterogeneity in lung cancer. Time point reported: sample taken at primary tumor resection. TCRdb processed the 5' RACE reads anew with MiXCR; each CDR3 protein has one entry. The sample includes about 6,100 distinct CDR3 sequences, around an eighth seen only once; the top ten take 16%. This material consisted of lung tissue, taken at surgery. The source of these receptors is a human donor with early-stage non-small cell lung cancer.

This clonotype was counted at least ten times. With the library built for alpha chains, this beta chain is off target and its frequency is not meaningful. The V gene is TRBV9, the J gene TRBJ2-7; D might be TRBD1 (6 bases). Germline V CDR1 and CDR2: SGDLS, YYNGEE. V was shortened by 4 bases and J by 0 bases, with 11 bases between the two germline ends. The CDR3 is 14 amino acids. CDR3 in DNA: TGTGCCAGCAGCCCGGGGACATTCTCCTACGAGCAGTACTTC. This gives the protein CASSPGTFSYEQYF.

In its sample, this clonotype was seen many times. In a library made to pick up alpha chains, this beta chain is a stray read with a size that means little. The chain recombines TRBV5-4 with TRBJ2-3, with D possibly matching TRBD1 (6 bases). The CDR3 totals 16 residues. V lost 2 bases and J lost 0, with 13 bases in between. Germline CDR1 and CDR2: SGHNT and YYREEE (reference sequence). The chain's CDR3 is CASSFQTGRSTDTQYF. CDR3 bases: TGTGCCAGCAGCTTCCAAACAGGGAGAAGCACAGATACGCAGTATTTT.

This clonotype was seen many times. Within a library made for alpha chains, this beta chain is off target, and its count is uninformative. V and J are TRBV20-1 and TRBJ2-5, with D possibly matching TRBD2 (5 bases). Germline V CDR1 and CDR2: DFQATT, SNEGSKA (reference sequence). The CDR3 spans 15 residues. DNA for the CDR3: TGCAGCCCACGCGCCGGGGTTATGAATAAAGAGACCCAGTACTTC. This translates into CSPRAGVMNKETQYF.

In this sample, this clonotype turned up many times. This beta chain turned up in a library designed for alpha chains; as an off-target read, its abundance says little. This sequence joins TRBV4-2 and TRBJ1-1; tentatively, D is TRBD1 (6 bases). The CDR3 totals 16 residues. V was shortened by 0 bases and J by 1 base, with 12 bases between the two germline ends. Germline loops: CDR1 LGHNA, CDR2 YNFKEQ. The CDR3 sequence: CASSQEGGPTNTEAFF. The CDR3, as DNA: TGTGCCAGCAGCCAAGAAGGGGGACCGACGAACACTGAAGCTTTCTTT.

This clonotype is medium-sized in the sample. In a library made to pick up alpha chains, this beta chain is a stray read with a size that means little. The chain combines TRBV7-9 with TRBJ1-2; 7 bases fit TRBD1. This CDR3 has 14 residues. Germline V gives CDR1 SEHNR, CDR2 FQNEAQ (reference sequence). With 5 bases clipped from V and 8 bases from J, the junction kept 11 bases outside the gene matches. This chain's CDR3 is CASSHSGGGDGYTF. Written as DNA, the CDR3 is TGTGCCAGCAGCCACTCAGGAGGGGGCGACGGCTACACCTTC.

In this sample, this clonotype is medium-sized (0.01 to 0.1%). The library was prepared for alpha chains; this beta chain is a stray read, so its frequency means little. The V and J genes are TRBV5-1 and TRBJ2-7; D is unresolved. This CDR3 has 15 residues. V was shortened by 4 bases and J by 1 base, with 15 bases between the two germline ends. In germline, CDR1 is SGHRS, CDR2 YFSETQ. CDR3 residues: CASSGGDTFSYEQYF. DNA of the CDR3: TGCGCCAGCAGCGGTGGAGACACGTTTTCCTACGAGCAGTACTTC.

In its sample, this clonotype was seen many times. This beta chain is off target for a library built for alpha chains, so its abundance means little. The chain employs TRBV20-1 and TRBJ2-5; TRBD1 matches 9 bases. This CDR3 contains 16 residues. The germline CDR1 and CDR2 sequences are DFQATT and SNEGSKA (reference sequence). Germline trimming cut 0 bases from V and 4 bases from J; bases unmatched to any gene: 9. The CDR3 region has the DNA TGCAGTGCTAGAGATGACGGGACAGGGAATCTAGAGACCCAGTACTTC. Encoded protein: CSARDDGTGNLETQYF.

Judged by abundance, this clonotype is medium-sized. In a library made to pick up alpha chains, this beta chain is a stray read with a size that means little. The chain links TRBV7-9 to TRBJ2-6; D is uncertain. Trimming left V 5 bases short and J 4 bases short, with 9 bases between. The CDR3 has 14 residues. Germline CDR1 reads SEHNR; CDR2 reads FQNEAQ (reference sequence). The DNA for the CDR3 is TGTGCCAGCAGCCTCGTCTCGGGGGCCAACGTCCTGACTTTC. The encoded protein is CASSLVSGANVLTF. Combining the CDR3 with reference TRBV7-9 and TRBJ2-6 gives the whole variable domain DTGVSQNPRHKITKRGQNVTFRCDPISEHNRLYWYRQTLGQGPEFLTYFQNEAQLEKSRLLSDRFSAERPKGSFSTLEIQRTEQGDSAMYLCASSLVSGANVLTFGAGSRLTVL.

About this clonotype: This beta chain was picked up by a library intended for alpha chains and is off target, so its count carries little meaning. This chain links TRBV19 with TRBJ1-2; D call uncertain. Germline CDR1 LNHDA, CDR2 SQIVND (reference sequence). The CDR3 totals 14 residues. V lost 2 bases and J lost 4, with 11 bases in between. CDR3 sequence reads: CASSITIGGYGYTF. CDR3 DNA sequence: TGTGCCAGTAGTATAACGATCGGCGGCTATGGCTACACCTTC.

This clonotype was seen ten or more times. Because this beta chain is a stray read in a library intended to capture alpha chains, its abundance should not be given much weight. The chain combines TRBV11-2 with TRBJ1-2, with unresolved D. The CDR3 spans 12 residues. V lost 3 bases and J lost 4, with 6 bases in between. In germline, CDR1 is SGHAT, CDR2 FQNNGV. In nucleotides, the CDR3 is TGTGCCAGCAGCTTCATCGGCTATGGCTACACCTTC. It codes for CASSFIGYGYTF.

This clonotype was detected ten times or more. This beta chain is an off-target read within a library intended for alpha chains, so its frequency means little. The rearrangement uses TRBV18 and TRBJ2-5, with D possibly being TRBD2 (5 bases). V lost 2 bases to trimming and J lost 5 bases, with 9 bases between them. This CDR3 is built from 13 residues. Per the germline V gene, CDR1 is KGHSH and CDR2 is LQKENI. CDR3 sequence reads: CASSPLVAETQYF. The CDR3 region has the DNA TGTGCCAGCTCACCATTAGTAGCGGAGACCCAGTACTTC.

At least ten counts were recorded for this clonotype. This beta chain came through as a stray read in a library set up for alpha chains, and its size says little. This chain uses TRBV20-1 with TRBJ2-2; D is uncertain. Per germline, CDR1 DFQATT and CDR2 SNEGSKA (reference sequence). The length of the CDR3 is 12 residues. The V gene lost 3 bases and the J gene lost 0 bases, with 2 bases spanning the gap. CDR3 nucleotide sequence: TGCAGTGCTAGTTCGAACACCGGGGAGCTGTTTTTT. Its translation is CSASSNTGELFF.

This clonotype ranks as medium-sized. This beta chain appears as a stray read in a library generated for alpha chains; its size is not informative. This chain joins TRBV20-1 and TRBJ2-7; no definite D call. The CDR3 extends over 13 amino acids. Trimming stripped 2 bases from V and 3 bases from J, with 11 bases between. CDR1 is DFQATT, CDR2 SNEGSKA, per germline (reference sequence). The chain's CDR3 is CSARSISRYEQYF. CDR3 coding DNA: TGCAGTGCTAGAAGTATTAGTCGCTACGAGCAGTACTTC.

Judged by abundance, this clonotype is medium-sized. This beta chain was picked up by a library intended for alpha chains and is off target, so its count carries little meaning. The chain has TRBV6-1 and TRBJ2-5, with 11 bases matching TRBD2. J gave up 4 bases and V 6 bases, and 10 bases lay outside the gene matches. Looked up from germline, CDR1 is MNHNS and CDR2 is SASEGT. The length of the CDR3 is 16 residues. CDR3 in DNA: TGTGCCAGCAGAAGACCGGGACTAGCGGCAGGAGAGACCCAGTACTTC. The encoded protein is CASRRPGLAAGETQYF.

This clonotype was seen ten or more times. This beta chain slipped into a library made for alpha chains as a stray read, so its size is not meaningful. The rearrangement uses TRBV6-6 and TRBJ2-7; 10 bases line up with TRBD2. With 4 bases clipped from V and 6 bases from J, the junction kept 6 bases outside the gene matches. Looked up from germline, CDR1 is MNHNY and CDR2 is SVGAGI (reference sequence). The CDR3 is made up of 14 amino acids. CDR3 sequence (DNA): TGTGCCAGCAGTTCCTTAGCGGGAGGTGGCGAGCAGTACTTC. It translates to CASSSLAGGGEQYF.

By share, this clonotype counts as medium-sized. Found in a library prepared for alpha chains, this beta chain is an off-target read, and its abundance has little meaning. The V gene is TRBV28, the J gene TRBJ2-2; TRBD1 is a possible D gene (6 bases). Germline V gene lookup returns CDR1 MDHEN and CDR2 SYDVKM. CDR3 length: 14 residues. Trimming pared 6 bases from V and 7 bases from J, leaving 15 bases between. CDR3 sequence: CASRPQGSDGELFF. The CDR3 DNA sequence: TGTGCCAGCAGACCTCAGGGGAGTGACGGGGAGCTGTTTTTT.